This TCR beta chain was sequenced during a study of T cells in Graves' hyperthyroidism and ophthalmopathy. This clonotype was detected ten times or more. Its antigen is not known. Amplified TCR beta CDR3 regions came from RNA transcripts. An initial round of RT-PCR targeting the TCR CDR3 relied on the HTBI primer set. TCRdb itself ran the multiplex PCR reads through MiXCR, one entry per CDR3 protein. Of some 530,000 distinct CDR3 sequences listed, less than 25% are singletons. Study conclusions and caveats: In blood, most of the thyroid clonotypes expanded above 0.001 were also present.

The receptor was isolated from a woman aged 70-85 years with Graves' ophthalmopathy. Sequenced material: blood.

For the CDR3, the DNA is TGTGCCAGCAGCCAAATCCCCGAGACCCAGTACTTC. As protein: CASSQIPETQYF. The V gene is TRBV3-1, the J gene TRBJ2-5; D is uncertain. The CDR3 is 12 amino acids. CDR1 LGHDT and CDR2 YNNKEL come from the germline V gene (reference sequence). Trimming pared 2 bases from V and 5 bases from J, leaving 6 bases between.